This T cell receptor (beta chain) was identified in a study of blood T cell repertoires in COVID-19. Study summary: Researchers got acute and convalescent COVID-19 samples from the United States, Italy and Spain. The analysed material was cDNA or gDNA that came from T cells, B-cell-depleted T cells, or PBMCs.

The CDR3 spans 14 residues. CDR1 and CDR2 (germline): SGHRS, YFSETQ. The ends were cut back, 4 bases at V and 1 base at J, with 11 bases in the middle. The repertoire was sequenced with immunoSEQ multiplex PCR; TCRdb's copy has only in-frame clones and lacks some. The sample carries 95,000 to 150,000 clones, around 77% recorded once. The TCR sequence derives from a human donor in a cohort sampled during active COVID-19. Specimen: peripheral blood. The rearrangement uses TRBV5-1 and TRBJ1-1, with D unclear. In DNA form, the CDR3 reads TGCGCCAGCAGCATAACAGCCTCGAACACTGAAGCTTTCTTT. Its translation: CASSITASNTEAFF.